What follows are 27 T cell receptor beta chains derived from one specimen sequenced in a study of shared clonotypes between healthy human individuals. Some clones are missing from TCRdb's copy, which holds only in-frame ones; the method was immunoSEQ multiplex PCR. The sample holds about 1 million clones, under 80% seen once. The sequenced material came from memory CD4+ T cells sorted from blood. Documented subset: CD45RA-negative fraction. The receptors were sampled from a man younger than 35 in good health.

This chain links TRBV9 with TRBJ1-6, with 7 bases that match TRBD1. The junction had 15 bases not matched to a gene; V was cut back by 3 bases and J by 9 bases. The germline V gene has CDR1 SGDLS and CDR2 YYNGEE. The CDR3 is made up of 17 amino acids. The CDR3 coding sequence is TGTGCCAGCAGCGCAGAAGGAGGGGGCGATCCGACTTCACCCCTCCACTTT. Translation: CASSAEGGGDPTSPLHF.

This chain connects TRBV5-1 to TRBJ1-2; D is perhaps TRBD1 (5 bases). Trimming stripped 4 bases from V and 6 bases from J, with 10 bases between. From germline, CDR1 is SGHRS and CDR2 YFSETQ. This CDR3 contains 12 residues. Written as DNA, the CDR3 is TGCGCCAGCAGCGGCGGGACCCATGGCTACACCTTC. Amino acid sequence: CASSGGTHGYTF.

The chain recombines TRBV25-1 with TRBJ1-4, with a tentative D call TRBD1 (5 bases). V was trimmed by 2 bases and J by 7 bases, leaving 8 bases between them. This CDR3 is 13 amino acids long. The germline gives CDR1 MGHDK, CDR2 SYGVNS. CDR3 region: CASSEGAREKLFF. The DNA of the CDR3 is TGTGCCAGCAGTGAAGGGGCCCGTGAAAAACTGTTTTTT. The full variable domain, completed using reference TRBV25-1 and TRBJ1-4, is EADIYQTPRYLVIGTGKKITLECSQTMGHDKMYWYQQDPGMELHLIHYSYGVNSTEKGDLSSESTVSRIRTEHFPLTLESARPSHTSQYLCASSEGAREKLFFGSGTQLSVL.

The chain carries TRBV14 and TRBJ1-6; D ambiguous. The CDR3 totals 15 residues. V was trimmed by 4 bases and J by 13 bases, leaving 20 bases between them. Germline CDR1 reads SGHDN; CDR2 reads FVKESK. The CDR3 DNA follows: TGTGCCAGCAGCCTCGGATTGGACCCCTTAAACCCCCTCCACTTT. It specifies CASSLGLDPLNPLHF.

The genes are TRBV7-9 and TRBJ2-1; 7 bases agree with TRBD1. J gave up 7 bases and V 5 bases, and 2 bases lay outside the gene matches. The V gene's germline CDR1 is SEHNR and CDR2 FQNEAQ (reference sequence). The CDR3 totals 12 residues. The CDR3 loop is CASSPTGNEQFF. CDR3 bases: TGTGCCAGCAGCCCGACAGGGAATGAGCAGTTCTTC.

V gene TRBV2 combines with J gene TRBJ2-3; 11 bases fit TRBD1. Germline assignment: CDR1 SNHLY and CDR2 FYNNEI. This CDR3 is built from 16 residues. V lost 6 bases to trimming and J lost 8 bases; unmatched junction nucleotides: 13. In DNA form, the CDR3 reads TGTGCCAGCAGCGCTTTGGGACAGGGGGAAGTCGGTACGCAGTATTTT. Protein product: CASSALGQGEVGTQYF.

This rearrangement joins TRBV2 to TRBJ2-3; a possible D gene is TRBD1 (5 bases). V was clipped by 7 bases and J by 2 bases, with 16 bases between them. Germline loops: CDR1 SNHLY, CDR2 FYNNEI. This CDR3 contains 15 residues. The CDR3 region is CASTYQGQPTDTQYF. CDR3 nucleotide sequence: TGTGCCAGCACCTATCAGGGCCAACCCACAGATACGCAGTATTTT.

Comments on this clone: One end of the junction fails to match germline, which may point to a read error. V and J are TRBV5-1 and TRBJ2-7, with a tentative D call TRBD1 (6 bases). CDR1 and CDR2 from the germline V gene are SGHRS and YFSETQ. CDR3 length: 10 residues. CDR3 amino acids: CASSPDRSFF. For the CDR3, the DNA is TGCGCCAGCAGCCCTGACAGGAGTTTCTTC.

The V gene is TRBV7-2, the J gene TRBJ2-1; D unclear. Germline CDR1 is SGHTA and CDR2 is FQGNSA. The CDR3 length is 15 residues. V was shortened by 5 bases and J by 4 bases, with 15 bases between the two germline ends. CDR3 sequence: CASSRGAETYNEQFF. Here the CDR3 DNA reads TGTGCCAGCAGCCGCGGCGCGGAAACATACAATGAGCAGTTCTTC.

The chain carries TRBV27 and TRBJ1-3; D is perhaps TRBD1 (6 bases). CDR1 and CDR2 from the germline V gene are MNHEY and SMNVEV (reference sequence). The CDR3 has 16 residues. Between the trimmed V and J ends, which lost 5 bases and 2 bases, there was a span of 16 bases. This chain's CDR3 is CASSPNVGQTGNTIYF. The DNA for the CDR3 is TGTGCCAGCAGTCCCAACGTCGGACAGACTGGAAACACCATATATTTT.

The chain combines TRBV19 with TRBJ2-7; unclear D gene. Trimming cost V 4 bases and J 0 bases, with 10 bases left between them. There are 14 residues in the CDR3. Germline CDR1 LNHDA, CDR2 SQIVND (reference sequence). CDR3 protein: CASSSLSGSYEQYF. Written as DNA, the CDR3 is TGTGCCAGTAGTAGCCTGTCAGGCTCCTACGAGCAGTACTTC. Drawing the rest from reference TRBV19 and TRBJ2-7, the complete variable domain is DGGITQSPKYLFRKEGQNVTLSCEQNLNHDAMYWYRQDPGQGLRLIYYSQIVNDFQKGDIAEGYSVSREKKESFPLTVTSAQKNPTAFYLCASSSLSGSYEQYFGPGTRLTVT.

The chain has TRBV10-3 and TRBJ2-1; D call uncertain. Trimming took 6 bases from V and 5 from J, leaving 8 bases between them. Germline V gene data show CDR1 as ENHRY and CDR2 as SYGVKD. The CDR3 runs to 12 residues. The CDR3 sequence: CAIRERDNEQFF. CDR3 DNA: TGTGCCATCAGAGAACGGGACAATGAGCAGTTCTTC.

The chain combines TRBV7-2 with TRBJ2-1; 10 nucleotides align to TRBD1. CDR1 and CDR2 from the germline V gene are SGHTA and FQGNSA. This CDR3 spans 14 amino acids. The V gene end was trimmed by 4 bases and the J gene end by 9 bases; junction bases not matched to a gene: 6. CDR3 sequence: CASSSGQGEGEQFF. CDR3 coding DNA: TGTGCCAGCAGCTCTGGACAGGGGGAGGGTGAGCAGTTCTTC.

The chain couples TRBV2 to TRBJ1-6; a possible D gene is TRBD1 (5 bases). Germline V gives CDR1 SNHLY, CDR2 FYNNEI. Trimming removed 5 bases from V and 14 bases from J, with 13 bases in between. The CDR3 has 12 amino acids. CDR3 coding DNA: TGTGCCAGCAGTAGGAGGGACCCCTCCCTCCACTTT. This gives the protein CASSRRDPSLHF.

In this sample, this clone turned up a few times. The V and J genes are TRBV30 and TRBJ1-1; a possible D gene is TRBD1 (5 bases). V was clipped by 4 bases and J by 2 bases, with 20 bases between them. From germline, CDR1 is GTSNPN and CDR2 SVGIG (reference sequence). This CDR3 is 16 amino acids long. In DNA form, the CDR3 reads TGTGCCTGGACGAAAAATTCACAGGCGCCCAACACTGAAGCTTTCTTT. Translation gives CAWTKNSQAPNTEAFF.

This clone was found once. The genes are TRBV6-5 and TRBJ1-1; 7 bases match TRBD1. CDR1 and CDR2 (germline): MNHEY, SVGAGI. V dropped 4 bases and J dropped 1; count of bases not matched to a gene: 6. This CDR3 is built from 15 residues. The CDR3 DNA reads TGTGCCAGCAGTTTACTGACAGGGAAGAACACTGAAGCTTTCTTT. This translates into CASSLLTGKNTEAFF.

This clone was recorded at least ten times. J is TRBJ1-2 and V is TRBV28; D is undetermined. Trimming took 6 bases from V and 4 from J, leaving 18 bases between them. CDR1 MDHEN and CDR2 SYDVKM come from the germline V gene. The CDR3 is 15 amino acids. CDR3 protein: CASRTAEGRTYGYTF. DNA of the CDR3: TGTGCCAGCAGAACCGCCGAAGGACGGACCTATGGCTACACCTTC.

Of note for this clone: The sample carries other DNA sequences with the same CDR3. This chain joins TRBV18 and TRBJ1-4; D not resolved. Germline V gene data show CDR1 as KGHSH and CDR2 as LQKENI. The CDR3 sequence is 15 residues long. The ends were cut back, 0 bases at V and 0 bases at J, with 5 bases in the middle. The CDR3 DNA is TGTGCCAGCTCACCACCCGGTGCAACTAATGAAAAACTGTTTTTT. It is translated as CASSPPGATNEKLFF.

This chain joins TRBV4-1 and TRBJ2-6, with D possibly matching TRBD2 (6 bases). The CDR3 covers 17 residues. V dropped 0 bases and J dropped 2 bases, with 11 bases sitting between them. Looked up from germline, CDR1 is MGHRA and CDR2 is YSYEKL. Written as DNA, the CDR3 is TGCGCCAGCAGCCAAGACTTTCAGCGGGCTGGGGCCAACGTCCTGACTTTC. Residues: CASSQDFQRAGANVLTF.

Remarks on this clone: The same CDR3 can be traced to other DNA sequences in this sample. For the CDR3, the DNA is TGTGCCAGCAGCTTAAGGAGCCCGGGACAGGGTAATTCACCCCTCCACTTT. Protein: CASSLRSPGQGNSPLHF. The chain combines TRBV11-2 with TRBJ1-6; 9 bases align to TRBD1. In germline, CDR1 is SGHAT, CDR2 FQNNGV. Losses at the gene ends were 2 bases for V and 6 bases for J; bases not matched to a gene: 8. The CDR3 is made up of 17 amino acids.

This sequence joins TRBV7-9 and TRBJ1-5; TRBD1 matches at 10 bases. CDR1 SEHNR and CDR2 FQNEAQ come from the germline V gene (reference sequence). V shed 4 bases and J 8 bases; nucleotides not matched to a gene: 20. The CDR3 is 19 residues long. Written as DNA, the CDR3 is TGTGCCAGCAGCTCCGGAAGATCCGGGACAGGGGTCATTTTAGAGCCCCAGCATTTT. It specifies CASSSGRSGTGVILEPQHF.

The chain couples TRBV5-1 to TRBJ2-1; a weak D match, TRBD1 (7 bases). This CDR3 has 14 residues. V was clipped by 2 bases and J by 9 bases, with 15 bases between them. Germline V gene data show CDR1 as SGHRS and CDR2 as YFSETQ. The CDR3 reads CASSFRGVSAEQFF. The DNA of the CDR3 is TGCGCCAGCAGCTTCAGGGGGGTAAGTGCTGAGCAGTTCTTC.

The CDR3 nucleotides read TGTGCCAGCAGCTTTTTCGGAAGACAGGGCACCCCGAACTCCTACGAGCAGTACTTC. Its protein product is CASSFFGRQGTPNSYEQYF. The V call is TRBV11-2, the J call TRBJ2-7; 7 bases agree with TRBD1. CDR1 and CDR2 from the germline V gene are SGHAT and FQNNGV. The CDR3 has 19 residues. Unmatched junction bases numbered 17, after V lost 3 bases and J lost 0 bases.

The V gene is TRBV30, the J gene TRBJ2-3; 7 bases align to TRBD2. Germline CDR1 GTSNPN, CDR2 SVGIG (reference sequence). V trimming: 3 bases; J trimming: 0 bases; junction bases outside the gene matches: 6. This CDR3 region has 15 residues. Written as DNA, the CDR3 is TGTGCCTGGAGATTGGGCGGGAGCAGCACAGATACGCAGTATTTT. It specifies CAWRLGGSSTDTQYF.

V and J are TRBV5-4 and TRBJ1-2; 7 bases align to TRBD1. There are 15 residues in the CDR3. Germline-derived CDR1 and CDR2 are SGHNT and YYREEE (reference sequence). V shed 0 bases, J shed 6 bases, and the junction held 8 bases outside the gene matches. The CDR3 region is CASSLEGRGWDGYTF. CDR3 coding DNA: TGTGCCAGCAGCTTGGAAGGCAGGGGGTGGGATGGCTACACCTTC.

The J gene is TRBJ2-1, the V gene TRBV6-1; 10 bases match TRBD2. The CDR3 is made up of 13 amino acids. CDR1 is MNHNS and CDR2 is SASEGT in the germline V gene. Unmatched junction bases numbered 9, after V lost 7 bases and J lost 12 bases. CDR3 residues: CASIGTSDGRQFF. The CDR3 coding sequence is TGTGCCAGCATCGGGACTAGCGATGGTCGGCAGTTCTTC.

The CDR3, as DNA: TGTGCCAGCTCGGACCGGGACAGGGGACCCGGGGAGCTGTTTTTT. It translates to CASSDRDRGPGELFF. The chain carries TRBV18 and TRBJ2-2; 10 bases are a match to TRBD1. V lost 6 bases, J lost 6 bases, and 7 bases stayed unmatched. The CDR3 is 15 amino acids. Germline assignment: CDR1 KGHSH and CDR2 LQKENI.